These 5 T cell receptor beta chains originate from one sample sequenced in a study of blood T cell repertoires in COVID-19. The repertoire was sequenced with immunoSEQ multiplex PCR; TCRdb's copy has only in-frame clones and lacks some. Among approximately 76,000 clones listed, around 83% were seen once. Sequencing input: peripheral blood. All receptors derive from an elderly man with active or convalescent COVID-19.

This rearrangement joins TRBV9 to TRBJ2-2, with TRBD2 identical over 10 bases. Trimming took 3 bases from V and 5 from J; bases not matched to a gene: 10. CDR3 size: 17 residues. Per the germline V gene, CDR1 is SGDLS and CDR2 is YYNGEE. The CDR3 spells CASSEGFGLAVTGELFF. The DNA for the CDR3 is TGTGCCAGCAGCGAAGGTTTTGGACTAGCGGTTACCGGGGAGCTGTTTTTT.

The chain employs TRBV4-2 and TRBJ1-4; weak D call: TRBD1 (5 bases). CDR3 length: 16 amino acids. Germline lookup yields CDR1 LGHNA and CDR2 YNFKEQ. The germline V and J ends were trimmed by 0 bases and 3 bases, with 11 bases remaining between them. CDR3 coding DNA: TGTGCCAGCAGCCAAGAAGGAGGGGCGGCTAATGAAAAACTGTTTTTT. Translation gives CASSQEGGAANEKLFF.

This sequence joins TRBV29-1 and TRBJ2-7; 8 bases map to TRBD1. The length of the CDR3 is 13 residues. Per germline, CDR1 SQVTM and CDR2 ANQGSEA. The V and J ends lost 6 bases and 6 bases, in that order; junction bases with no gene match: 10. This chain's CDR3 is CSVRVGQGGEQYF. Here the CDR3 DNA reads TGCAGCGTGAGAGTCGGACAGGGAGGCGAGCAGTACTTC.

The CDR3 loop reads CASRLTGNTEAFF. The CDR3 DNA is TGCGCCAGCAGATTAACAGGGAACACTGAAGCTTTCTTT. The V call is TRBV5-1, the J call TRBJ1-1; D is perhaps TRBD1 (5 bases). This CDR3 comprises 13 residues. Trimming removed 5 bases from V and 1 base from J, with 9 bases in between. CDR1 is SGHRS and CDR2 is YFSETQ in the germline V gene.

This clone was recorded only once. The chain recombines TRBV9 with TRBJ2-2; TRBD2 might be the D (5 bases). This CDR3 spans 14 amino acids. V gave up 3 bases and J gave up 6 bases, with 12 bases separating them. Germline CDR1 SGDLS, CDR2 YYNGEE. Here the CDR3 reads CASSEGGGAGELFF. CDR3 DNA sequence: TGTGCCAGCAGCGAGGGTGGAGGAGCCGGGGAGCTGTTTTTT.